In its sample, the clone carrying this T cell receptor beta chain was seen once. Antigen: not known. This entry belongs to a study of T cells in Graves' hyperthyroidism and ophthalmopathy. CDR3 length: 15 residues. The V gene end was trimmed by 3 bases and the J gene end by 7 bases; junction bases not matched to a gene: 8. Study results and caveats: Among clonotypes expanded in thyroid above 0.001, most were also found in blood.

Researchers took RNA transcripts and amplified the TCR beta CDR3 regions from them. HTBI primers were employed in a first-round RT-PCR of the TCR CDR3. TCRdb called the multiplex PCR reads again in MiXCR, with one record for every CDR3 protein. The sample lists 370,000 or so distinct CDR3 sequences, approximately 25% occurring once. The chain combines TRBV12-3 or TRBV12-4 with TRBJ2-2; 7 nucleotides align to TRBD2. The sample was blood. The clonotype originates from a man aged 50 or older with Graves' hyperthyroidism. CDR3 loop: CASSLEGGRGGELFF. The CDR3 DNA is TGTGCCAGCAGTTTGGAGGGAGGGCGGGGCGGGGAGCTGTTTTTT.